These T cell receptor beta chains were read from a single sample in a study of post-analysis software for immune sequencing data. TCRdb itself ran the PCR reads through MiXCR, one entry per CDR3 protein. The sample carries 650,000 to 850,000 distinct CDR3 sequences, roughly 50% recorded once. Sequencing input: blood. The receptors were sampled from a girl between 5 and 17 years old with multiple sclerosis. CDR3s include the opening cysteine and the closing phenylalanine or tryptophan. Each record gives: V gene, J gene, clone size, D gene, CDR3 length, CDR3 protein, CDR3 DNA. D genes are given only for firm matches. A clone size is listed for some rows: how often the clone was seen (once, few, many), or a class if it is expanded.

>TRBV2|TRBJ2-5|.|.|13
CATQRGLEETQYF
TGTGCCACCCAAAGGGGGTTAGAAGAGACCCAGTACTTC
>TRBV20-1|TRBJ2-7|.|.|13
CSASLFGTYEQYF
TGCAGTGCTAGCTTGTTCGGGACCTACGAGCAGTACTTC
>TRBV5-1|TRBJ2-4|few|TRBD1|15
CASSFTQGAPNIQYF
TGCGCCAGCAGCTTCACACAGGGGGCGCCAAACATTCAGTACTTC
>TRBV29-1|TRBJ2-7|many|TRBD1|13
CSAPGQGLLEQYF
TGCAGCGCCCCGGGACAGGGGCTACTCGAGCAGTACTTC
>TRBV12-3/TRBV12-4|TRBJ1-1|.|.|14
CASSLGFLGTEAFF
TGTGCCAGCAGTTTAGGGTTCTTGGGCACTGAAGCTTTCTTT
>TRBV20-1|TRBJ1-2|.|TRBD1|14
CSANAHRGSYGYTF
TGCAGTGCTAACGCACACAGGGGCTCCTATGGCTACACCTTC
>TRBV20-1|TRBJ2-5|.|TRBD2|15
CSASAPSGGRETQYF
TGCAGTGCTAGTGCTCCTAGCGGGGGAAGAGAGACCCAGTACTTC
>TRBV2|TRBJ2-1|.|TRBD2|12
CASRTTSGGAFF
TGTGCCAGCAGGACGACTAGCGGGGGCGCGTTCTTC
>TRBV7-9|TRBJ2-7|.|TRBD1|16
CASRQGGGQSSYEQYF
TGTGCCAGCAGGCAAGGTGGGGGACAGAGCTCCTACGAGCAGTACTTC
>TRBV5-1|TRBJ1-1|.|TRBD1|13
CASSDPGGTEAFF
TGCGCCAGCAGCGATCCAGGGGGCACTGAAGCTTTCTTT
>TRBV27|TRBJ2-3|few|.|12
CASSFRRDTQYF
TGTGCCAGCAGTTTTCGGCGGGATACGCAGTATTTT
>TRBV27|TRBJ2-4|few|.|17
CASSLLGGPSGRNIQYF
TGTGCCAGCAGTTTATTAGGTGGGCCCTCGGGAAGAAACATTCAGTACTTC
>TRBV7-9|TRBJ1-2|.|TRBD1|16
CASSNPTGGVSYGYTF
TGTGCCAGCAGCAACCCTACAGGGGGCGTCTCCTATGGCTACACCTTC
>TRBV5-1|TRBJ1-1|.|TRBD1|15
CASSWSGTGSSEAFF
TGCGCCAGCAGCTGGTCCGGGACAGGGAGTTCTGAAGCTTTCTTT
>TRBV7-3|TRBJ1-2|once|.|15
CASSPLGEGDYGYTF
TGTGCCAGCAGCCCCCTCGGGGAGGGGGACTATGGCTACACCTTC
>TRBV7-9|TRBJ2-1|few|.|16
CASSSTKEGQYNEQFF
TGTGCCAGCAGCTCGACCAAGGAGGGCCAGTACAATGAGCAGTTCTTC
>TRBV5-1|TRBJ1-1|.|TRBD1|15
CASSGQGARNTEAFF
TGCGCCAGCAGCGGACAGGGGGCCCGGAACACTGAAGCTTTCTTT
>TRBV7-3|TRBJ2-1|.|TRBD2|15
CASSLSVGGYNEQFF
TGTGCCAGCAGCTTATCGGTGGGGGGGTACAATGAGCAGTTCTTC
>TRBV20-1|TRBJ2-1|.|.|16
CSARDRMLAWANEQFF
TGCAGTGCTAGAGATAGGATGCTAGCCTGGGCGAATGAGCAGTTCTTC
>TRBV19|TRBJ1-2|few|.|16
CASSSHRDVTNYGYTF
TGTGCCAGTAGTTCTCACCGGGACGTCACTAACTATGGCTACACCTTC
>TRBV7-2|TRBJ2-1|.|TRBD2|13
CASSSDRWTSQFF
TGTGCCAGCAGCTCCGACCGCTGGACTAGTCAGTTCTTC
>TRBV9|TRBJ2-1|.|TRBD2|19
CASSVGGLAGGGAYNEQFF
TGTGCCAGCAGCGTTGGTGGTCTAGCGGGAGGAGGGGCCTACAATGAGCAGTTCTTC
>TRBV20-1|TRBJ2-5|.|.|16
CSARDPPVNREETQYF
TGCAGTGCTAGAGATCCCCCGGTCAACAGGGAAGAGACCCAGTACTTC
>TRBV12-3/TRBV12-4|TRBJ2-7|.|TRBD2|13
CASSLREGYEQYF
TGTGCCAGCAGTTTAAGGGAGGGCTACGAGCAGTACTTC
>TRBV5-1|TRBJ2-2|.|TRBD2|16
CASSPELAGRTGELFF
TGCGCCAGCAGCCCCGAACTAGCGGGAAGGACCGGGGAGCTGTTTTTT
>TRBV2|TRBJ2-4|few|TRBD1|17
CASSVTRQGIAKNIQYF
TGTGCCAGCAGTGTCACAAGACAGGGAATAGCCAAAAACATTCAGTACTTC
>TRBV10-3|TRBJ1-2|few|TRBD1|12
CAILGDSYGYTF
TGTGCCATCCTTGGGGACAGCTATGGCTACACCTTC
>TRBV29-1|TRBJ2-1|few|TRBD2|14
CSVLAGGPRNEQFF
TGCAGCGTCCTAGCGGGAGGGCCCAGAAATGAGCAGTTCTTC
>TRBV27|TRBJ2-3|.|TRBD2|18
CASSSLSGVAGDPDTQYF
TGTGCCAGCAGTTCTCTCTCAGGGGTAGCGGGAGACCCAGATACGCAGTATTTT
>TRBV7-6|TRBJ2-1|.|TRBD2|15
CASSLAGGPMNEQFF
TGTGCCAGCAGCTTAGCGGGAGGGCCTATGAATGAGCAGTTCTTC
>TRBV28|TRBJ2-5|.|.|13
CASRQGGVETQYF
TGTGCCAGCAGACAGGGAGGGGTTGAGACCCAGTACTTC
>TRBV10-2|TRBJ2-3|few|.|18
CASTPTSRERVDTDTQYF
TGCGCCAGCACCCCCACGTCGAGGGAGCGGGTCGACACAGATACGCAGTATTTT
>TRBV6-5|TRBJ2-7|.|.|16
CASSYSRGRETYEQYF
TGTGCCAGCAGTTACTCGAGGGGACGGGAGACCTACGAGCAGTACTTC
>TRBV10-3|TRBJ1-2|.|TRBD1|13
CAIRGQESYGYTF
TGTGCCATCAGGGGACAGGAATCGTATGGCTACACCTTC
>TRBV12-3/TRBV12-4|TRBJ1-2|.|TRBD1|13
CASNIPGQDGYTF
TGTGCCAGCAACATTCCGGGACAGGATGGCTACACCTTC
>TRBV4-1|TRBJ1-2|.|.|17
CASSQLGLHVPDYGYTF
TGCGCCAGCAGCCAACTCGGGCTTCACGTCCCCGACTATGGCTACACCTTC
>TRBV3-1|TRBJ2-7|.|.|15
CASSQGTLSSYEQYF
TGTGCCAGCAGCCAAGGGACCCTGAGCTCCTACGAGCAGTACTTC
>TRBV5-1|TRBJ2-6|.|.|16
CASSSGRFSGANVLTF
TGCGCCAGCAGCTCCGGACGGTTCTCAGGGGCCAACGTCCTGACTTTC
>TRBV7-9|TRBJ2-3|.|TRBD2|14
CASSSRGGTDTQYF
TGTGCCAGCAGCTCCCGGGGGGGCACAGATACGCAGTATTTT
>TRBV12-3/TRBV12-4|TRBJ1-2|.|TRBD1|12
CASSYRGSGYTF
TGTGCCAGCAGCTACAGGGGATCTGGCTACACCTTC
>TRBV29-1|TRBJ2-6|.|TRBD1|17
CSVEPAGTASGANVLTF
TGCAGCGTGGAACCGGCCGGGACAGCGAGTGGGGCCAACGTCCTGACTTTC
>TRBV7-2|TRBJ2-5|few|.|14
CASSWRAQKETQYF
TGTGCCAGCAGCTGGCGCGCCCAGAAAGAGACCCAGTACTTC
>TRBV19|TRBJ2-2|once|TRBD1|17
CASSISPGQGYTGELFF
TGTGCCAGTAGTATTAGCCCAGGACAGGGATACACCGGGGAGCTGTTTTTT
>TRBV2|TRBJ1-1|.|TRBD1|17
CASSQGQGTVLNTEAFF
TGTGCCAGCAGTCAGGGACAGGGGACGGTATTGAACACTGAAGCTTTCTTT
>TRBV14|TRBJ1-1|.|.|23
CASSQVQQKHLPGAIPMNTEAFF
TGTGCCAGCAGCCAAGTCCAGCAGAAGCATCTCCCCGGGGCCATTCCCATGAACACTGAAGCTTTCTTT
>TRBV6-1|TRBJ2-7|.|.|17
CASRAPGPTAWGYEQYF
TGTGCCAGCAGGGCCCCGGGACCGACCGCGTGGGGGTATGAGCAGTACTTC
>TRBV15|TRBJ2-1|.|.|12
CATSTATYEQFF
TGTGCCACCAGCACCGCGACGTATGAGCAGTTCTTC